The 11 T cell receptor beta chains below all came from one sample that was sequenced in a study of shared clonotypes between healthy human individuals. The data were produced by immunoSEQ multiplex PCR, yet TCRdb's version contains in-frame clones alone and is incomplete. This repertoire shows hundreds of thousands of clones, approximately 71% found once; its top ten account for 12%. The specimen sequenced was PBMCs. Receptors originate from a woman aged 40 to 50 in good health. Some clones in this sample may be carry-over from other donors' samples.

CDR3 DNA sequence: TGTGCCAGCTCACCACAGGGACAGGGGGCGCAGAGCTATGGCTACACCTTC. Translation: CASSPQGQGAQSYGYTF. The rearrangement links TRBV18 to TRBJ1-2; 12 nucleotides match TRBD1. V was pared by 1 base and J by 4 bases, with 7 bases of the junction left unmatched. This CDR3 has 17 amino acids. Germline assignment: CDR1 KGHSH and CDR2 LQKENI.

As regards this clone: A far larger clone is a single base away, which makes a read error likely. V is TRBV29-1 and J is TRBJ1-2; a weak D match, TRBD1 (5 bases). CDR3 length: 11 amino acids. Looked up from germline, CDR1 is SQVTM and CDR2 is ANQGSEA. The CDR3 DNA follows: TGCAGCGCTGAAAGAGGGGAGGGCTACACCTTC. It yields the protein CSAERGEGYTF.

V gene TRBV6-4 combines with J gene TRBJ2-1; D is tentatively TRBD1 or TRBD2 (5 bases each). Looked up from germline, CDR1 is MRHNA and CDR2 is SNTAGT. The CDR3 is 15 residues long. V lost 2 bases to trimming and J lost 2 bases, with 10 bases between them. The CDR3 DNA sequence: TGTGCCAGCAGTGACGGGGCGGGCGCCTACAATGAGCAGTTCTTC. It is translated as CASSDGAGAYNEQFF.

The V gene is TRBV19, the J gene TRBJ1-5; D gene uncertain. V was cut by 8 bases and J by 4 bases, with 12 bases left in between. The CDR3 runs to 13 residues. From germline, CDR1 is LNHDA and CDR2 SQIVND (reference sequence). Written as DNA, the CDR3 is TGTGCCAGTGAGATAGCGGGAAATCAGCCCCAGCATTTT. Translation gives CASEIAGNQPQHF. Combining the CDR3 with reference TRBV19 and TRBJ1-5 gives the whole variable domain DGGITQSPKYLFRKEGQNVTLSCEQNLNHDAMYWYRQDPGQGLRLIYYSQIVNDFQKGDIAEGYSVSREKKESFPLTVTSAQKNPTAFYLCASEIAGNQPQHFGDGTRLSIL.

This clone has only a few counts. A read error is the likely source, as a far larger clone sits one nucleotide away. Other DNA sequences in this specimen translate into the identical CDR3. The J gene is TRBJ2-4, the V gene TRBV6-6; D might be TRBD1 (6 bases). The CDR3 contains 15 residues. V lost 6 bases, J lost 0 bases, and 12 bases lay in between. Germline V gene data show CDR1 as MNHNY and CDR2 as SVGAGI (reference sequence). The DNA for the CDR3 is TGTGCCAGCAGCGCACAGGGCTTAGCCAAAAACATTCAGTACTTC. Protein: CASSAQGLAKNIQYF.

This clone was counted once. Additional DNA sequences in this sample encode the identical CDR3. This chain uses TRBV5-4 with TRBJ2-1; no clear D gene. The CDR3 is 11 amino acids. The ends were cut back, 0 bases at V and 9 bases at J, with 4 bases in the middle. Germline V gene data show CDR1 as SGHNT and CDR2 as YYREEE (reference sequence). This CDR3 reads CASSLGGEQFF. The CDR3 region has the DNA TGTGCCAGCAGCTTGGGGGGTGAGCAGTTCTTC.

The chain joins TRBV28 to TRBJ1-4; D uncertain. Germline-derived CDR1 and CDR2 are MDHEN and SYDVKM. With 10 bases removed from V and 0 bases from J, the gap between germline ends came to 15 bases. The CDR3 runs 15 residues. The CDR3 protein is CATQLGSATNEKLFF. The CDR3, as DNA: TGTGCCACCCAGTTGGGGAGTGCAACTAATGAAAAACTGTTTTTT.

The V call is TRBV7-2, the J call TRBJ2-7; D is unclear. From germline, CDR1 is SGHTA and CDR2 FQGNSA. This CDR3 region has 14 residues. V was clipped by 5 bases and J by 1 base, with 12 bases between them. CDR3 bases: TGTGCCAGCAGCCTTGATCCCGGGTCCTACGAGCAGTACTTC. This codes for CASSLDPGSYEQYF.

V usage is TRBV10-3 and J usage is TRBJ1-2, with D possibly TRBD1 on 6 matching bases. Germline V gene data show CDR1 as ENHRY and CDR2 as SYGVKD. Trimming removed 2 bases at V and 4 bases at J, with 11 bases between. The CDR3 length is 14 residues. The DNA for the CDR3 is TGTGCCATCAGTGAGATTCAGGACAGCTATGGCTACACCTTC. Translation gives CAISEIQDSYGYTF.

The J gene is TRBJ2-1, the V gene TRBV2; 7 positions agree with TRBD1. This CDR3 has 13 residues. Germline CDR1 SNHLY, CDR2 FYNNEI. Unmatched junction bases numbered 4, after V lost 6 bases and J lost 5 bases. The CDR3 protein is CASSADRHNEQFF. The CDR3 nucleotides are TGTGCCAGCAGCGCGGACAGGCACAATGAGCAGTTCTTC.

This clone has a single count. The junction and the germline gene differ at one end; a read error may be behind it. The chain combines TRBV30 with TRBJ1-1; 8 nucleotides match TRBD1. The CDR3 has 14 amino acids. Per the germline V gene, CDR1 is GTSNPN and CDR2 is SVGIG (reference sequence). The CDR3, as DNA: TGTGCCCGGAGGGCAGGGGGCATCTTCACTGAAGCTTTCTTT. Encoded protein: CARRAGGIFTEAFF. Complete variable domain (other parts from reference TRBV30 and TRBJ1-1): SQTIHQWPATLVQPVGSPLSLECTVEGTSNPNLYWYRQAAGRGLQLLFYSVGIGQISSEVPQNLSASRPQDRQFILSSKKLLLSDSGFYLCARRAGGIFTEAFFGQGTRLTVV.